Below are 5 T cell receptor beta chains sequenced from a single sample in a study of post-analysis software for immune sequencing data. Unique molecular identifiers were carried by the TCR beta cDNA libraries. TCRdb processed the PCR reads anew with MiXCR; each CDR3 protein has one entry. The repertoire includes about 540,000 distinct CDR3 sequences, around 34% of them detected once, and 5% to 6% sits in the top ten. Their recognized antigens are unknown. Regarding the study as a whole: In patients, TRBV5-6, TRBV5-1 and TRBV20-1 belonged to about five TRBV segments found more frequently than in controls.

Source material: blood. All receptors come from a girl aged 2-17 years with multiple sclerosis.

Concerning this clonotype: Mismatch with germline at one junction end may stem from a read error. This rearrangement joins TRBV7-2 to TRBJ2-1; TRBD2 matches at 10 bases. CDR1 SGHTA and CDR2 FQGNSA come from the germline V gene. The CDR3 runs to 16 residues. Here the CDR3 DNA reads TGTGCCAGCAGCTACCCTAGCGGGGGCCGTTACAATGGGCAGTTCTTC. Amino acids: CASSYPSGGRYNGQFF.

The genes are TRBV7-6 and TRBJ2-1; 8 bases map to TRBD2. From germline, CDR1 is SGHVS and CDR2 FNYEAQ. The CDR3 extends over 16 amino acids. Germline trimming cut 1 base from V and 7 bases from J; bases unmatched to any gene: 9. The CDR3 is CASSLDRGGLENEQFF. The CDR3 DNA follows: TGTGCCAGCAGCTTAGATCGGGGGGGGCTGGAAAATGAGCAGTTCTTC.

The rearrangement uses TRBV5-1 and TRBJ2-1; 7 bases are a match to TRBD2. Germline V CDR1 and CDR2: SGHRS, YFSETQ. The V and J ends lost 4 bases and 9 bases, in that order; junction bases with no gene match: 19. This CDR3 is built from 17 residues. The CDR3 loop reads CASSSLTPGERGGEQFF. The CDR3, as DNA: TGCGCCAGCAGCAGCTTGACCCCTGGGGAGCGGGGAGGTGAGCAGTTCTTC.

This chain joins TRBV20-1 and TRBJ2-1; TRBD1 might be the D (5 bases). V shed 0 bases and J shed 0 bases, with 12 bases lying between them. The length of the CDR3 is 16 residues. The germline gives CDR1 DFQATT, CDR2 SNEGSKA (reference sequence). The CDR3 sequence: CSAREGSGSSYNEQFF. In nucleotides, the CDR3 is TGCAGTGCTAGAGAGGGATCAGGGTCCTCCTACAATGAGCAGTTCTTC.

The CDR3 spells CASEDRYGQYF. The CDR3, as DNA: TGTGCCAGCGAGGACAGGTACGGGCAGTACTTC. The chain joins TRBV6-2 or TRBV6-3 to TRBJ2-4, with TRBD1 matching 7 bases. The V and J ends lost 8 bases and 13 bases, in that order; junction bases with no gene match: 8. This CDR3 is 11 amino acids long. CDR1 and CDR2 (germline): MNHEY, SVGEGT.